The 29 T cell receptor beta chains below come from one sample, sequenced in a study of blood T cell repertoires in COVID-19. Generated by immunoSEQ multiplex PCR, the TCRdb table keeps only in-frame clones and is missing some. The top ten hold roughly 0.99% of the sample, which has 150,000 to 200,000 clones, around 83% seen once. Sequenced material: peripheral blood. These receptors were collected from a man between 18 and 35 years old with acute or convalescent COVID-19.

V gene TRBV4-1 combines with J gene TRBJ2-7; 9 nucleotides line up with TRBD2. The CDR3 is made up of 16 amino acids. Germline CDR1 is MGHRA and CDR2 is YSYEKL. V lost 3 bases and J lost 2; bases outside the gene matches: 8. The CDR3 protein is CASSHPERGDTYEQYF. As DNA, the CDR3 is TGCGCCAGCAGCCATCCTGAGCGGGGGGATACCTACGAGCAGTACTTC.

This chain uses TRBV5-1 with TRBJ2-4; D gene unclear. The CDR3 length is 14 residues. V was cut by 0 bases and J by 8 bases, with 12 bases left in between. Germline loops: CDR1 SGHRS, CDR2 YFSETQ. The CDR3 DNA reads as TGCGCCAGCAGCTTGGTTTCCCCTGAGGACATTCAGTACTTC. This sequence encodes CASSLVSPEDIQYF. The full variable domain, completed using reference TRBV5-1 and TRBJ2-4, is KAGVTQTPRYLIKTRGQQVTLSCSPISGHRSVSWYQQTPGQGLQFLFEYFSETQRNKGNFPGRFSGRQFSNSRSEMNVSTLELGDSALYLCASSLVSPEDIQYFGAGTRLSVL.

The chain is built from TRBV5-1 and TRBJ1-2; maybe TRBD1 (6 bases). Germline CDR1 SGHRS, CDR2 YFSETQ. The V end lost 5 bases, the J end lost 4 bases, and 6 bases lay between the germline ends. CDR3 length: 11 amino acids. In DNA, the CDR3 is TGCGCCAGCAGGGACAGCTATGGCTACACCTTC. Its translation: CASRDSYGYTF. The full variable domain, its missing parts supplied by reference TRBV5-1 and TRBJ1-2, is KAGVTQTPRYLIKTRGQQVTLSCSPISGHRSVSWYQQTPGQGLQFLFEYFSETQRNKGNFPGRFSGRQFSNSRSEMNVSTLELGDSALYLCASRDSYGYTFGSGTRLTVV.

J is TRBJ2-4 and V is TRBV3-1 (or the pseudogene TRBV3-2), with unresolved D. The V and J ends lost 4 bases and 0 bases respectively, with 10 bases between them. Germline V gene data show CDR1 as LGHDT and CDR2 as YNNKEL (reference sequence). There are 15 residues in the CDR3. The DNA of the CDR3 is TGTGCCAGCAGCCCGACAAGCCTAGCCAAAAACATTCAGTACTTC. Translating it yields CASSPTSLAKNIQYF.

This clone showed up just once. The chain has TRBV7-8 and TRBJ2-7; TRBD1 aligns across 8 bases. The CDR3 runs to 15 residues. CDR1 SGHVS and CDR2 FQNEAQ come from the germline V gene. V lost 4 bases to trimming and J lost 2 bases; unmatched junction nucleotides: 7. The CDR3 reads CASSSVDRAAYEQYF. DNA of the CDR3: TGTGCCAGCAGCTCAGTGGACAGGGCAGCCTACGAGCAGTACTTC.

The rearrangement joins TRBV18 to TRBJ2-3; D gene uncertain. V was pared by 6 bases and J by 5 bases, with 6 bases between. The CDR3 sequence is 11 residues long. CDR1 is KGHSH and CDR2 is LQKENI in the germline V gene. The CDR3 DNA follows: TGTGCCAGCTCGCCCGGAGATACGCAGTATTTT. This encodes CASSPGDTQYF.

The V gene is TRBV30, the J gene TRBJ2-5, with TRBD2 identical over 9 bases. The CDR3 runs 15 residues. Germline assignment: CDR1 GTSNPN and CDR2 SVGIG (reference sequence). V lost 2 bases to trimming and J lost 7 bases; unmatched junction nucleotides: 11. The CDR3 here is CAWSIGSGGFGTQYF. The CDR3 DNA reads TGTGCCTGGAGTATTGGTAGCGGGGGCTTTGGGACCCAGTACTTC.

This rearrangement joins TRBV19 to TRBJ1-6, with a tentative D call TRBD1 (5 bases). Germline-derived CDR1 and CDR2 are LNHDA and SQIVND (reference sequence). The CDR3 runs 15 residues. Trimming took 5 bases from V and 5 from J, leaving 13 bases between them. In DNA form, the CDR3 reads TGTGCCAGTAGTGTTGACAGAACGAATAATTCACCCCTCCACTTT. It specifies CASSVDRTNNSPLHF.

The rearrangement links TRBV7-9 to TRBJ2-1; 11 bases are a match to TRBD1. The CDR3 loop spans 16 amino acids. V lost 5 bases and J lost 4; bases outside the gene matches: 7. Germline CDR1 and CDR2: SEHNR and FQNEAQ (reference sequence). The CDR3 here is CASSIRTGGLYNEQFF. The DNA for the CDR3 is TGTGCCAGCAGCATCAGGACAGGGGGCCTTTACAATGAGCAGTTCTTC.

V is TRBV18 and J is TRBJ2-5; D gene uncertain. CDR1 and CDR2 (germline): KGHSH, LQKENI. The CDR3 has 16 residues. With 6 bases removed from V and 1 base from J, the gap between germline ends came to 18 bases. CDR3 sequence (DNA): TGTGCCAGCTCCACGCTACCGGAGCCAAGCCAAGAGACCCAGTACTTC. Translating it yields CASSTLPEPSQETQYF.

The V and J genes are TRBV2 and TRBJ2-1, with 8 bases identical to TRBD2. The CDR3 spans 16 residues. Germline CDR1 is SNHLY and CDR2 is FYNNEI. V trimming: 4 bases; J trimming: 4 bases; junction bases outside the gene matches: 9. The CDR3 sequence: CASSATGGASYNEQFF. The CDR3 DNA sequence: TGTGCCAGCAGTGCCACGGGGGGGGCGTCTTACAATGAGCAGTTCTTC. Full variable domain (outside the CDR3, taken from reference TRBV2 and TRBJ2-1): EPEVTQTPSHQVTQMGQEVILRCVPISNHLYFYWYRQILGQKVEFLVSFYNNEISEKSEIFDDQFSVERPDGSNFTLKIRSTKLEDSAMYFCASSATGGASYNEQFFGPGTRLTVL.

The V and J genes are TRBV7-8 and TRBJ2-3, with 14 nucleotides matching TRBD2. After removal of 4 bases from V and 3 bases from J, the junction contained 6 bases not matched to a gene. The CDR3 runs 17 residues. CDR1 is SGHVS and CDR2 is FQNEAQ in the germline V gene. This CDR3 reads CASSYSGTSGGTDTQYF. The CDR3, as DNA: TGTGCCAGCAGCTATAGCGGGACTAGCGGGGGTACAGATACGCAGTATTTT.

CDR3 bases: TGTGCCAGCAGCTTTCCCCAGGGCACGTCCGAGCAGTACTTC. Translating gives CASSFPQGTSEQYF. The chain recombines TRBV11-2 with TRBJ2-7; tentative D call: TRBD1 (5 bases). V gave up 3 bases and J gave up 6 bases, with 15 bases separating them. CDR1 and CDR2 from the germline V gene are SGHAT and FQNNGV. This CDR3 has 14 residues.

This chain joins TRBV27 and TRBJ2-3; 8 bases match TRBD2. V lost 6 bases to trimming and J lost 5 bases; unmatched junction nucleotides: 10. CDR1 is MNHEY and CDR2 is SMNVEV in the germline V gene (reference sequence). CDR3 length: 15 amino acids. CDR3 residues: CASRFYGGGIDTQYF. Here the CDR3 DNA reads TGTGCCAGCAGGTTTTACGGCGGGGGGATAGATACGCAGTATTTT.

The chain couples TRBV3-1 (or the pseudogene TRBV3-2) to TRBJ2-3; 11 nucleotides match TRBD2. Looked up from germline, CDR1 is LGHDT and CDR2 is YNNKEL (reference sequence). V shed 4 bases and J 2 bases; nucleotides not matched to a gene: 2. This CDR3 has 15 residues. CDR3 in amino acids: CASSLAGGHTDTQYF. CDR3 nucleotide sequence: TGTGCCAGCAGCCTAGCGGGGGGGCACACAGATACGCAGTATTTT.

This clone was recorded only once. The chain joins TRBV14 to TRBJ1-1; D ambiguous. Trimming left V 6 bases short and J 5 bases short, with 13 bases between. This CDR3 region has 13 residues. Germline CDR1 reads SGHDN; CDR2 reads FVKESK. DNA for the CDR3: TGTGCCAGCAGTCGGGTCGCTAGGACTGAAGCTTTCTTT. This translates into CASSRVARTEAFF.

The count of this clone is one. CDR3 DNA: TGTGCCAGCAGTTTATCGGGGGACATCTCTAACTATGGCTACACCTTC. This translates into CASSLSGDISNYGYTF. The rearrangement links TRBV27 to TRBJ1-2; a possible D gene is TRBD1 (6 bases). In germline, CDR1 is MNHEY, CDR2 SMNVEV (reference sequence). CDR3 length: 16 residues. Deletions cut 0 bases from V and 0 bases from J, with 11 bases between.

The gene calls are TRBV29-1 and TRBJ1-3; the match to TRBD1 covers 7 bases. The trim removed 4 bases at V and 0 bases at J, leaving 6 bases unmatched. CDR3 length equals 15 residues. Germline CDR1 and CDR2: SQVTM and ANQGSEA. CDR3 sequence reads: CSVVGTDNSGNTIYF. Written as DNA, the CDR3 is TGCAGCGTTGTCGGGACAGATAACTCTGGAAACACCATATATTTT. Full variable domain (remainder filled in from reference TRBV29-1 and TRBJ1-3): SAVISQKPSRDICQRGTSLTIQCQVDSQVTMMFWYRQQPGQSLTLIATANQGSEATYESGFVIDKFPISRPNLTFSTLTVSNMSPEDSSIYLCSVVGTDNSGNTIYFGEGSWLTVV.

J is TRBJ2-3 and V is TRBV29-1; TRBD1 agrees at 9 bases. CDR3 length: 16 amino acids. J was trimmed by 3 bases and V by 1 base; bases with no gene match: 8. Per germline, CDR1 SQVTM and CDR2 ANQGSEA. CDR3 residues: CSVEGFDRGGTDTQYF. In DNA form, the CDR3 reads TGCAGCGTTGAAGGGTTCGACAGGGGGGGGACAGATACGCAGTATTTT.

The chain joins TRBV5-4 to TRBJ1-1; D is ambiguous. Trimming pared 3 bases from V and 3 bases from J, leaving 9 bases between. Looked up from germline, CDR1 is SGHNT and CDR2 is YYREEE (reference sequence). The CDR3 has 13 residues. The CDR3 DNA sequence: TGTGCCAGCAGCTCCCGTCGGGACACTGAAGCTTTCTTT. It codes for CASSSRRDTEAFF. Full variable domain (missing parts from reference TRBV5-4 and TRBJ1-1): ETGVTQSPTHLIKTRGQQVTLRCSSQSGHNTVSWYQQALGQGPQFIFQYYREEENGRGNFPPRFSGLQFPNYSSELNVNALELDDSALYLCASSSRRDTEAFFGQGTRLTVV.

This clone was seen a handful of times. The rearrangement uses TRBV25-1 and TRBJ2-5, with D possibly being TRBD1 (6 bases). V was pared by 5 bases and J by 7 bases, with 17 bases between. CDR1 MGHDK and CDR2 SYGVNS come from the germline V gene. The CDR3 contains 14 residues. This CDR3 reads CASSLLTGPRTQYF. The CDR3 nucleotides are TGTGCCAGCAGTCTCTTGACAGGTCCCCGGACCCAGTACTTC. The variable domain in full, completed from reference TRBV25-1 and TRBJ2-5, reads EADIYQTPRYLVIGTGKKITLECSQTMGHDKMYWYQQDPGMELHLIHYSYGVNSTEKGDLSSESTVSRIRTEHFPLTLESARPSHTSQYLCASSLLTGPRTQYFGPGTRLLVL.

The rearrangement uses TRBV5-1 and TRBJ1-2, with 8 bases identical to TRBD1. There are 16 residues in the CDR3. CDR1 and CDR2 (germline): SGHRS, YFSETQ. The V and J ends lost 3 bases and 7 bases, in that order; junction bases with no gene match: 14. The CDR3 here is CASSSGGQGASSGYTF. Written as DNA, the CDR3 is TGCGCCAGCAGCTCTGGCGGACAGGGAGCGAGCAGTGGCTACACCTTC.

The chain recombines TRBV5-1 with TRBJ2-1, with D possibly TRBD1 on 5 matching bases. Germline assignment: CDR1 SGHRS and CDR2 YFSETQ. CDR3 length: 14 amino acids. Trimming stripped 2 bases from V and 6 bases from J, with 12 bases between. The CDR3 DNA sequence: TGCGCCAGCAGCTTCCAGGGAACGATCAATGAGCAGTTCTTC. This sequence encodes CASSFQGTINEQFF.

V and J are TRBV12-5 and TRBJ1-4; perhaps TRBD1 as D (5 bases). The germline V gene has CDR1 LGHNT and CDR2 FRNRAP. The V end was cut by 2 bases, the J end by 7 bases, with 14 bases between. The CDR3 has 15 amino acids. The chain's CDR3 is CASGLLTVGSEKLFF. CDR3 nucleotide sequence: TGTGCTAGTGGTTTGTTGACAGTGGGAAGTGAAAAACTGTTTTTT. Based on the CDR3 plus reference TRBV12-5 and TRBJ1-4, the full variable domain is DARVTQTPRHKVTEMGQEVTMRCQPILGHNTVFWYRQTMMQGLELLAYFRNRAPLDDSGMPKDRFSAEMPDATLATLKIQPSEPRDSAVYFCASGLLTVGSEKLFFGSGTQLSVL.

The gene calls are TRBV7-3 and TRBJ2-1; TRBD2 aligns across 8 bases. This CDR3 has 16 amino acids. J was trimmed by 5 bases and V by 2 bases; bases with no gene match: 8. The germline CDR1 and CDR2 sequences are SGHTA and FQGTGA. CDR3 DNA: TGTGCCAGCAGCTTACATTCCGGGACTAGAAACAATGAGCAGTTCTTC. Its protein is CASSLHSGTRNNEQFF.

This clone was seen only a few times. The chain links TRBV4-1 to TRBJ2-2; 11 bases match TRBD1. The CDR3 extends over 16 amino acids. Germline trimming cut 5 bases from V and 4 bases from J; bases unmatched to any gene: 6. Per germline, CDR1 MGHRA and CDR2 YSYEKL. The DNA of the CDR3 is TGCGCCAGCAGCACCGGGACAGGGGGGGGCACCGGGGAGCTGTTTTTT. Translation: CASSTGTGGGTGELFF.

This CDR3 is CASSPNPPGANYGYTF. The CDR3 DNA is TGCGCCAGCTCCCCCAACCCCCCCGGTGCTAACTATGGCTACACCTTC. The chain recombines TRBV5-1 with TRBJ1-2, with D hard to call. CDR3 length: 16 amino acids. Trimming shortened V by 7 bases and J by 0 bases, and 19 bases separated the two germline ends. The germline CDR1 and CDR2 sequences are SGHRS and YFSETQ.

The CDR3 sequence is CASSDRVGDTEAFF. CDR3 DNA: TGTGCCAGCTCCGACAGGGTCGGGGACACTGAAGCTTTCTTT. The chain recombines TRBV18 with TRBJ1-1; 7 positions agree with TRBD1. CDR1 is KGHSH, CDR2 LQKENI, per germline. The ends lost 6 bases at V and 3 bases at J; junction bases unmatched: 7. This CDR3 has 14 amino acids.

The chain couples TRBV6-6 to TRBJ1-1, with 7 nucleotides matching TRBD1. The germline CDR1 and CDR2 sequences are MNHNY and SVGAGI (reference sequence). Trimming removed 6 bases from V and 1 base from J; junction bases left unmatched: 14. The CDR3 has 17 amino acids. The CDR3 loop is CASSRAWKGAPNTEAFF. The CDR3 DNA follows: TGTGCCAGCAGCCGAGCTTGGAAGGGGGCCCCGAACACTGAAGCTTTCTTT.